These 7 T cell receptor beta chains came from one sample sequenced in a study of PD-L1 blockade in urothelial cancer. The time point is: peripheral blood 6 weeks after treatment start. TCRdb's copy holds only in-frame clones and misses some; the assay was immunoSEQ multiplex PCR. The repertoire consists of about 120,000 clones, with about 82% occurring once and the leading ten covering 2.4%. The sequences come from PBMCs, collected around atezolizumab (anti-PD-L1) treatment. The receptors originated from a man aged 50 or older with urothelial cancer.

The chain combines TRBV9 with TRBJ2-1; D is perhaps TRBD2 (5 bases). This CDR3 region has 16 residues. Looked up from germline, CDR1 is SGDLS and CDR2 is YYNGEE. Trimming stripped 4 bases from V and 5 bases from J, with 19 bases between. CDR3 coding DNA: TGTGCCAGCAGCAAAGCCCTAACGACTAACCACAATGAGCAGTTCTTC. Amino acids: CASSKALTTNHNEQFF.

The chain has TRBV29-1 and TRBJ2-4; D is perhaps TRBD1 (6 bases). Germline CDR1 SQVTM, CDR2 ANQGSEA. The CDR3 contains 14 residues. The germline V and J ends were trimmed by 4 bases and 7 bases, with 17 bases remaining between them. The CDR3: CSVGADSRWNIQYF. CDR3 DNA: TGCAGCGTTGGGGCGGACAGTAGGTGGAACATTCAGTACTTC.

The rearrangement uses TRBV16 and TRBJ2-7, with 10 bases that match TRBD1. The CDR3 spans 14 residues. Unmatched junction bases numbered 2, after V lost 5 bases and J lost 1 base. Germline V CDR1 and CDR2: KGHSY, FQNENV. The CDR3 spells CASSGQGGSYEQYF. CDR3 DNA sequence: TGTGCCAGCAGCGGACAGGGGGGGTCCTACGAGCAGTACTTC.

V gene TRBV12-2 combines with J gene TRBJ2-7; no check of the table's D call, TRBD2, against the DNA was made. TRBV12-2 is listed as a pseudogene. CDR3 length: 14 amino acids. In DNA form, the CDR3 reads TGTGCACGCCTCGTGGAGCGGGCCCGATCGGAGCAGTACTTC. Its protein is CARLVERARSEQYF.

The rearrangement joins TRBV9 to TRBJ2-5, with 11 bases that match TRBD2. Germline CDR1 is SGDLS and CDR2 is YYNGEE. The J segment lost 1 base and the V segment lost 0 bases, leaving 11 bases of the junction unmatched. This CDR3 region has 19 residues. The CDR3 is CASSVEGSGLAERQETQYF. DNA of the CDR3: TGTGCCAGCAGCGTAGAGGGCTCGGGACTAGCGGAACGCCAAGAGACCCAGTACTTC.

V usage is TRBV4-1 and J usage is TRBJ1-4, with 9 bases aligning to TRBD1. CDR1 and CDR2 (germline): MGHRA, YSYEKL. The CDR3 is 14 amino acids. The junction had 2 bases not matched to a gene; V was cut back by 2 bases and J by 7 bases. This CDR3 reads CASSQPGQGEKLFF. CDR3 in DNA: TGCGCCAGCAGCCAACCGGGACAGGGTGAAAAACTGTTTTTT.

The chain employs TRBV7-3 and TRBJ2-5, with D tentatively TRBD2 (6 bases). Germline values: CDR1 SGHTA, CDR2 FQGTGA. Trimming removed 5 bases at V and 3 bases at J, with 13 bases between. CDR3 length equals 14 residues. CDR3 nucleotides: TGTGCCAGCAGCCCCTATGGGGGGAAAGAGACCCAGTACTTC. This sequence encodes CASSPYGGKETQYF.